This is a list of T cell receptor beta chains from one sample in a study of CD8+CD57+ T cells in acquired aplastic anemia. From the reads, TCRdb called clonotypes with MiXCR, one entry per CDR3 protein. The sample lists roughly 93,000 distinct CDR3 sequences, 55% to 70% occurring once. Sequenced input: sorted CD4+, CD8+, or CD8+CD57+ T cells (not recorded which) from PBMCs. These receptors originate from a human donor with aplastic anemia. Both conserved end residues are part of each CDR3. The order of the fields is D gene, V gene, clone size, J gene, CDR3 DNA, CDR3 protein. The D gene is left open where the match is weak. Clone size is shown for a subset of rows, as once, few, many or a class of expanded clone.

d_gene: .; v_gene: TRBV2; abundance: .; j_gene: TRBJ1-5; CDR3nt: TGTGCCAGCACTGACGGCGGGGCCCATCAGCCCCAGCATTTT; CDR3aa: CASTDGGAHQPQHF
d_gene: TRBD1; v_gene: TRBV10-1; abundance: .; j_gene: TRBJ1-1; CDR3nt: TGCGCCAGTTCGACAGGGGGGAACACTGAAGCTTTCTTT; CDR3aa: CASSTGGNTEAFF
d_gene: TRBD2; v_gene: TRBV29-1; abundance: .; j_gene: TRBJ2-3; CDR3nt: TGCAGCGCCCTTTGGACTAGCGGCACAGATACGCAGTATTTT; CDR3aa: CSALWTSGTDTQYF
d_gene: TRBD1; v_gene: TRBV20-1; abundance: .; j_gene: TRBJ2-5; CDR3nt: TGCAGTGCCTTAGTGACAGGGGCCCCTACCTTCCAAGAGACCCAGTACTTC; CDR3aa: CSALVTGAPTFQETQYF
d_gene: TRBD1; v_gene: TRBV6-5; abundance: .; j_gene: TRBJ2-7; CDR3nt: TGTGCCAGCAGTTGGACAGGGGGCGCGGCCGAGCAGTACTTC; CDR3aa: CASSWTGGAAEQYF
d_gene: .; v_gene: TRBV25-1; abundance: few; j_gene: TRBJ1-4; CDR3nt: TGTGCCAGCAGTGAACTCTCAGGGCAAGAAAAACTGTTTTTT; CDR3aa: CASSELSGQEKLFF
d_gene: .; v_gene: TRBV12-3/TRBV12-4; abundance: .; j_gene: TRBJ1-5; CDR3nt: TGTGCCAGCAGTTCAGCGGGGGCGCCCAGCAATCAGCCCCAGCATTTT; CDR3aa: CASSSAGAPSNQPQHF
d_gene: .; v_gene: TRBV29-1; abundance: .; j_gene: TRBJ1-1; CDR3nt: TGCAGCGTTACCCACCCGGACAGGAACACTGAAGCTTTCTTT; CDR3aa: CSVTHPDRNTEAFF
d_gene: .; v_gene: TRBV20-1; abundance: .; j_gene: TRBJ1-3; CDR3nt: TGCAGTGCTACGGATAATTTCTCTGGAAACACCATATATTTT; CDR3aa: CSATDNFSGNTIYF
d_gene: TRBD2; v_gene: TRBV29-1; abundance: .; j_gene: TRBJ2-7; CDR3nt: TGCAGCGTTGCGCGGGAGGGCGGCTACGAGCAGTACTTC; CDR3aa: CSVAREGGYEQYF
d_gene: .; v_gene: TRBV6-4; abundance: large; j_gene: TRBJ2-3; CDR3nt: TGTGCCAGCAGTGAGGGTGCCACAGATACGCAGTATTTT; CDR3aa: CASSEGATDTQYF
d_gene: .; v_gene: TRBV2; abundance: once; j_gene: TRBJ2-1; CDR3nt: TGTGCCAGCAGTGAGGGGGCCCTCTACAATGAGCAGTTCTTC; CDR3aa: CASSEGALYNEQFF
d_gene: .; v_gene: TRBV7-2; abundance: .; j_gene: TRBJ1-5; CDR3nt: TGTGCCAGCAGCTTAGCTTTATGGCAGCCCCAGCATTTT; CDR3aa: CASSLALWQPQHF
d_gene: .; v_gene: TRBV7-8; abundance: .; j_gene: TRBJ1-1; CDR3nt: TGTGCCAGCAGCTCGACCATCGGTGACAGTGTAGCAGCTTTCTTT; CDR3aa: CASSSTIGDSVAAFF
d_gene: TRBD2; v_gene: TRBV11-1; abundance: .; j_gene: TRBJ2-3; CDR3nt: TGTGCCAGCAGCTCAATGCGGGGACTAGCGGGGGGAGGAGATACGCAGTATTTT; CDR3aa: CASSSMRGLAGGGDTQYF
d_gene: .; v_gene: TRBV29-1; abundance: .; j_gene: TRBJ1-3; CDR3nt: TGCACCGGGGGTTCTGGAAACACCATATATTTT; CDR3aa: CTGGSGNTIYF
d_gene: TRBD1; v_gene: TRBV24-1; abundance: .; j_gene: TRBJ2-3; CDR3nt: TGTGCCACCAGTGATACAGGGGGCACAGATACGCAGTATTTT; CDR3aa: CATSDTGGTDTQYF
d_gene: .; v_gene: TRBV24-1; abundance: .; j_gene: TRBJ2-7; CDR3nt: TGTGCCACCAGTGATTGGAGAGGGGGGGACGAGCAGTACTTC; CDR3aa: CATSDWRGGDEQYF
d_gene: .; v_gene: TRBV7-9; abundance: .; j_gene: TRBJ1-1; CDR3nt: TGTGCCAGCAGCCTAAGCACAGTGAACACTGAAGCTTTCTTT; CDR3aa: CASSLSTVNTEAFF
d_gene: .; v_gene: TRBV12-3/TRBV12-4; abundance: .; j_gene: TRBJ1-5; CDR3nt: TGTGCCAGCAGTTTTGGGGGGATCGGCAATCAGCCCCAGCATTTT; CDR3aa: CASSFGGIGNQPQHF
d_gene: TRBD1; v_gene: TRBV7-8; abundance: .; j_gene: TRBJ2-7; CDR3nt: TGTGCCAGCGAGGGGACAGCTCTCTACGAGCAGTACTTC; CDR3aa: CASEGTALYEQYF
d_gene: .; v_gene: TRBV2; abundance: .; j_gene: TRBJ2-5; CDR3nt: TGTGCCAGCAGCGTCCAGTGGGGTCAAGAGACCCAGTACTTC; CDR3aa: CASSVQWGQETQYF
d_gene: .; v_gene: TRBV11-1; abundance: .; j_gene: TRBJ2-1; CDR3nt: TGTGCCAGCAGCGAACGGACACCGGTTGAAGGTGAGCAGTTCTTC; CDR3aa: CASSERTPVEGEQFF
d_gene: TRBD1; v_gene: TRBV19; abundance: .; j_gene: TRBJ2-7; CDR3nt: TGTGCCAGTAGTATAGGGGGGACAGTCGGGCAGTACTTC; CDR3aa: CASSIGGTVGQYF
d_gene: .; v_gene: TRBV29-1; abundance: few; j_gene: TRBJ2-7; CDR3nt: TGCAGCGTTGAAGTGACATTGGGCTACGAGCAGTACTTC; CDR3aa: CSVEVTLGYEQYF
d_gene: .; v_gene: TRBV2; abundance: once; j_gene: TRBJ2-3; CDR3nt: TGTGCCAGCAGCGGTCAGCAAAGCACAGATACGCAGTATTTT; CDR3aa: CASSGQQSTDTQYF
d_gene: TRBD2; v_gene: TRBV6-5; abundance: many; j_gene: TRBJ2-3; CDR3nt: TGTGCCAGCAGTTACTCTGGACTAGCGGGAGATACGCAGTATTTT; CDR3aa: CASSYSGLAGDTQYF
d_gene: TRBD1; v_gene: TRBV7-2; abundance: few; j_gene: TRBJ1-5; CDR3nt: TGTGCCAGCAGCCGACAGGGGTATAGCAATCAGCCCCAGCATTTT; CDR3aa: CASSRQGYSNQPQHF
d_gene: .; v_gene: TRBV24-1; abundance: .; j_gene: TRBJ2-6; CDR3nt: TGTGCCACCAGTCCAGACGGGTCTGGGGCCAACGTCCTGACTTTC; CDR3aa: CATSPDGSGANVLTF
d_gene: .; v_gene: TRBV7-9; abundance: .; j_gene: TRBJ1-5; CDR3nt: TGTGCCAGCAGCTTAGTGGGGGGTCAGCCCCAGCATTTT; CDR3aa: CASSLVGGQPQHF
d_gene: .; v_gene: TRBV19; abundance: many; j_gene: TRBJ1-3; CDR3nt: TGTGCCAGTAGTCTCGGCCTCTCTGGAAACACCATATATTTT; CDR3aa: CASSLGLSGNTIYF
d_gene: .; v_gene: TRBV6-1; abundance: many; j_gene: TRBJ1-5; CDR3nt: TGTGCCAGCAGTGAAGCCGGGGGATCGGGCAATCAGCCCCAGCATTTT; CDR3aa: CASSEAGGSGNQPQHF
d_gene: .; v_gene: TRBV29-1; abundance: .; j_gene: TRBJ1-3; CDR3nt: TGCAGCGTTGTTGTCAGGGCTCCTGGAAACACCATATATTTT; CDR3aa: CSVVVRAPGNTIYF
d_gene: .; v_gene: TRBV10-2; abundance: .; j_gene: TRBJ1-5; CDR3nt: TGCGCCAGCAGTGATCCCAGGTACGGTCAGCCCCAGCATTTT; CDR3aa: CASSDPRYGQPQHF